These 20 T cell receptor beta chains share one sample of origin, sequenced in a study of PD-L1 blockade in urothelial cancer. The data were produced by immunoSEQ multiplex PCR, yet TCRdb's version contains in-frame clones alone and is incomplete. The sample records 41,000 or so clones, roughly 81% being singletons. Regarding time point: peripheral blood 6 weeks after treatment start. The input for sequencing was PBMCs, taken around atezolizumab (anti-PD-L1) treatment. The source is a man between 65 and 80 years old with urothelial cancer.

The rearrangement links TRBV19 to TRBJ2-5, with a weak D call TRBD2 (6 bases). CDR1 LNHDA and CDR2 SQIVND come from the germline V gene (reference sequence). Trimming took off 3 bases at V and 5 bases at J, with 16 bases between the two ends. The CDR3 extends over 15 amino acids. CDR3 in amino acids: CASSIVKEGRETQYF. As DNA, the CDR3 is TGTGCCAGTAGTATCGTGAAGGAGGGGCGGGAGACCCAGTACTTC. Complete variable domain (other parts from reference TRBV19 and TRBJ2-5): DGGITQSPKYLFRKEGQNVTLSCEQNLNHDAMYWYRQDPGQGLRLIYYSQIVNDFQKGDIAEGYSVSREKKESFPLTVTSAQKNPTAFYLCASSIVKEGRETQYFGPGTRLLVL.

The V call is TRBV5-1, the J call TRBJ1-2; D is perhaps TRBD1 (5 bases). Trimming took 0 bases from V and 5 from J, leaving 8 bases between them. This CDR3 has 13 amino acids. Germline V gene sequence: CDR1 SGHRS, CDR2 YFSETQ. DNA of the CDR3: TGCGCCAGCAGCTTGGACCAGGGTTATGGCTACACCTTC. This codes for CASSLDQGYGYTF. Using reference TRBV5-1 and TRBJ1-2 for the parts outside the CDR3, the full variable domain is KAGVTQTPRYLIKTRGQQVTLSCSPISGHRSVSWYQQTPGQGLQFLFEYFSETQRNKGNFPGRFSGRQFSNSRSEMNVSTLELGDSALYLCASSLDQGYGYTFGSGTRLTVV.

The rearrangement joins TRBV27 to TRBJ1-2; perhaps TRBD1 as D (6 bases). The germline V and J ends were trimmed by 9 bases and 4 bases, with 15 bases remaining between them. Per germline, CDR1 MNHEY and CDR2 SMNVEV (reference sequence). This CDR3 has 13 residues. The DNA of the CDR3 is TGTGCCAGTACAGGGAACAATTTCTATGGCTACACCTTC. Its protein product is CASTGNNFYGYTF.

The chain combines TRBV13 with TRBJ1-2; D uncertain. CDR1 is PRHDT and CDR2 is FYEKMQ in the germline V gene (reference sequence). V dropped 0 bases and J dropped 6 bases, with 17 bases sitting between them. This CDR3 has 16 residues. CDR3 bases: TGTGCCAGCAGCTTAGGGCTGGGAGGGAGTTTAGATGGCTACACCTTC. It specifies CASSLGLGGSLDGYTF.

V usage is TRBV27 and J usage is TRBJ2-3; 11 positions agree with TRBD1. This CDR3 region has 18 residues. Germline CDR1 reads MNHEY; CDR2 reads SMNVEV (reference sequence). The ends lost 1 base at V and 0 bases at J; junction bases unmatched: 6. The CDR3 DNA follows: TGTGCCAGCAGTTTATTGGGACAGGGGGGCGCAAGCACAGATACGCAGTATTTT. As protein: CASSLLGQGGASTDTQYF.

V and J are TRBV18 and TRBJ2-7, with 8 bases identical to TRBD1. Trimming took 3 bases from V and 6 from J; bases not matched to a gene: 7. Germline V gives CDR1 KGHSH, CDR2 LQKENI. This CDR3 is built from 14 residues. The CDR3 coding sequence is TGTGCCAGCTCACCTCAGGGGGCGCAGGTCGAGCAGTACTTC. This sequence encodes CASSPQGAQVEQYF.

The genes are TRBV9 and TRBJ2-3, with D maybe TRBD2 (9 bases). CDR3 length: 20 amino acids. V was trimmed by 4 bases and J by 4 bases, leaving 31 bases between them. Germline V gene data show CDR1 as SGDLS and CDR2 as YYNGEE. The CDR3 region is CASSPSGTGRIAGVSDTQYF. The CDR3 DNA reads TGTGCCAGCAGCCCCTCGGGGACAGGTCGAATAGCGGGAGTTTCAGATACGCAGTATTTT.

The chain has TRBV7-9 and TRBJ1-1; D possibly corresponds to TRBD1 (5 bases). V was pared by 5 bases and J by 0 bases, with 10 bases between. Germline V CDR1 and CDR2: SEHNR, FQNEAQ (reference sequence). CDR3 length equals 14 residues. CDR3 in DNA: TGTGCCAGCAGCGGCACAGGACTGAACACTGAAGCTTTCTTT. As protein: CASSGTGLNTEAFF. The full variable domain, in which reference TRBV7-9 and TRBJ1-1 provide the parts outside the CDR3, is DTGVSQNPRHKITKRGQNVTFRCDPISEHNRLYWYRQTLGQGPEFLTYFQNEAQLEKSRLLSDRFSAERPKGSFSTLEIQRTEQGDSAMYLCASSGTGLNTEAFFGQGTRLTVV.

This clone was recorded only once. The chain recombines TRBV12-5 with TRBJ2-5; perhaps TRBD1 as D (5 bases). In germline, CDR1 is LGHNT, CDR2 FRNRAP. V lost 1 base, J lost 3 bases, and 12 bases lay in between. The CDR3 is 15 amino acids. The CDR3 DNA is TGTGCTAGTGGTTTGGGACAGAGCGCGGAAGAGACCCAGTACTTC. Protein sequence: CASGLGQSAEETQYF.

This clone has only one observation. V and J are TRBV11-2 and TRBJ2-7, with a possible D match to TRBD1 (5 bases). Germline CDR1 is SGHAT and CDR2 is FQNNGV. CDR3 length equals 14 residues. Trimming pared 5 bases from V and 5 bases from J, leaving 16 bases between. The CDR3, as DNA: TGTGCCAGCAGCCAACCGGTAGGGGCAGACGAGCAGTACTTC. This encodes CASSQPVGADEQYF.

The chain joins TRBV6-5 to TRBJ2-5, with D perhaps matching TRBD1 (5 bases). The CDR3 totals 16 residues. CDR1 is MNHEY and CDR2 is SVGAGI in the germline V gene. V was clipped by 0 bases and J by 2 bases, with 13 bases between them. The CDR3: CASSYSLQGSQETQYF. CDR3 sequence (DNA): TGTGCCAGCAGTTACTCGCTCCAGGGATCGCAAGAGACCCAGTACTTC.

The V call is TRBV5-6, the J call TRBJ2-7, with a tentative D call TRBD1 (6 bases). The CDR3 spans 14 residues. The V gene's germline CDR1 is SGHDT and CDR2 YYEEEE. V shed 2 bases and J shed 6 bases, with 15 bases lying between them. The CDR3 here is CASSLADTGFEQYF. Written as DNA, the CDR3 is TGTGCCAGCAGCTTAGCAGATACAGGGTTCGAGCAGTACTTC.

CDR3 nucleotides: TGCGCCAGCGGGACAGGGGGATACAATGAGCAGTTCTTC. Translating gives CASGTGGYNEQFF. The chain is built from TRBV4-1 and TRBJ2-1; TRBD1 aligns across 11 bases. Germline values: CDR1 MGHRA, CDR2 YSYEKL. This CDR3 has 13 amino acids. V shed 8 bases, J shed 4 bases, and the junction held 1 base outside the gene matches.

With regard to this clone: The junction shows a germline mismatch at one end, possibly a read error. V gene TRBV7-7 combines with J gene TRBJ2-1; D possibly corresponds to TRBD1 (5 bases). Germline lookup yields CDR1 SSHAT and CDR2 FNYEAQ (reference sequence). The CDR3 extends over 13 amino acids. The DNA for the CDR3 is TGTGCTAGCAGCCTTAGGGGCGAACATGAGCAGTTCTTC. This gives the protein CASSLRGEHEQFF. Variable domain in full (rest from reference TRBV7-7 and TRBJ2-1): GAGVSQSPRYKVTKRGQDVTLRCDPISSHATLYWYQQALGQGPEFLTYFNYEAQPDKSGLPSDRFSAERPEGSISTLTIQRTEQRDSAMYRCASSLRGEHEQFFGPGTRLTVL.

The CDR3: CASSQGLYGETQYF. CDR3 nucleotides: TGTGCCAGCAGCCAGGGACTATACGGAGAGACCCAGTACTTC. This chain uses TRBV7-2 with TRBJ2-5; 7 bases map to TRBD2. Looked up from germline, CDR1 is SGHTA and CDR2 is FQGNSA. Unmatched junction bases numbered 7, after V lost 5 bases and J lost 4 bases. The CDR3 is 14 amino acids.

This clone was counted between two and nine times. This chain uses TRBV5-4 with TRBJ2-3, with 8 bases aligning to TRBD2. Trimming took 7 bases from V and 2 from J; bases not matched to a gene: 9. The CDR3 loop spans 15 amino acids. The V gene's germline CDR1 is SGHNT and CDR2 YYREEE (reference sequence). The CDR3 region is CASSPGTSYTDTQYF. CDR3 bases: TGTGCCAGCTCCCCGGGGACTAGTTACACAGATACGCAGTATTTT.

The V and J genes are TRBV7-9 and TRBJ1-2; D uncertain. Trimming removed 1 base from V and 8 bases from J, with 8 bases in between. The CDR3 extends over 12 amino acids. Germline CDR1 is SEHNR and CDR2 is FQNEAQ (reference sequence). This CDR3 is CASSLEAGGYTF. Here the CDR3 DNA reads TGTGCCAGCAGCTTAGAGGCGGGAGGCTACACCTTC.

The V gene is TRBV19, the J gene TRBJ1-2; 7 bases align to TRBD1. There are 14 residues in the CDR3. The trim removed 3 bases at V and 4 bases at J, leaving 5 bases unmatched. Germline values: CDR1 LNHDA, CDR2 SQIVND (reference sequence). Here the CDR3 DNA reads TGTGCCAGTAGTATCAACAGGGGAACCTATGGCTACACCTTC. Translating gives CASSINRGTYGYTF.

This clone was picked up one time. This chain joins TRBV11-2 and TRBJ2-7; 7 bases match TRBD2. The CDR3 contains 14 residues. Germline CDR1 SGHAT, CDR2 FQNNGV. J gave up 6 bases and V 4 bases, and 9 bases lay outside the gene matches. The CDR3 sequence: CASSWTRALREQYF. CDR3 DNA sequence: TGTGCCAGCAGCTGGACTAGAGCCCTACGCGAGCAGTACTTC.

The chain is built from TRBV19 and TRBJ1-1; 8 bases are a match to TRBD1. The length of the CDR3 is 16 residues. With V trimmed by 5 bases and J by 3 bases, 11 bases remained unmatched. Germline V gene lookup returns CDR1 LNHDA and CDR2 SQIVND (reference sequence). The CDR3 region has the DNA TGTGCCAGTAGTGGCGGGACAGGAACTAGGGACACTGAAGCTTTCTTT. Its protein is CASSGGTGTRDTEAFF.